The 29 T cell receptor beta chains given below trace back to one sample, sequenced in a study of spatial heterogeneity in lung cancer. From the 5' RACE reads, TCRdb called clonotypes with MiXCR, one entry per CDR3 protein. The repertoire has 20,000 to 25,000 distinct CDR3 sequences, 4.6% of them found once; the top ten carry around 7.4%. Sample time point: sample taken at primary tumor resection. The sequenced sample was PBMCs, obtained at surgery. The receptors were gathered from a male donor with early-stage non-small cell lung cancer.

This clonotype has only a few counts. This chain uses TRBV7-2 with TRBJ2-7, with a tentative D call TRBD1 (6 bases). The germline V and J ends were trimmed by 1 base and 2 bases, with 12 bases remaining between them. This CDR3 is built from 15 residues. Germline V gene lookup returns CDR1 SGHTA and CDR2 FQGNSA. CDR3 DNA sequence: TGTGCCAGCAGCTTAGGGACAGCGCCCACCTACGAGCAGTACTTC. Translated: CASSLGTAPTYEQYF.

In this sample, this clonotype is medium-sized (0.01 to 0.1%). The V and J genes are TRBV12-3 or TRBV12-4 and TRBJ2-5, with TRBD2 identical over 8 bases. The junction had 8 bases not matched to a gene; V was cut back by 0 bases and J by 2 bases. CDR3 length: 17 amino acids. The CDR3 DNA follows: TGTGCCAGCAGTTTAGCAGTTCGAGCGGGGGCACAAGAGACCCAGTACTTC. As protein: CASSLAVRAGAQETQYF.

The table lists this clonotype with many counts. The chain carries TRBV5-1 and TRBJ2-1; 8 bases fit TRBD2. Per the germline V gene, CDR1 is SGHRS and CDR2 is YFSETQ. The J segment lost 3 bases and the V segment lost 0 bases, leaving 2 bases of the junction unmatched. This CDR3 has 15 amino acids. CDR3 sequence (DNA): TGCGCCAGCAGCTTGGAGCGGGAGCGCTACAATGAGCAGTTCTTC. Amino acid sequence: CASSLERERYNEQFF.

This clonotype is categorized as medium-sized (0.01 to 0.1%). The rearrangement joins TRBV2 to TRBJ1-1; D uncertain. The CDR3 is made up of 18 amino acids. V was cut by 3 bases and J by 0 bases, with 20 bases left in between. The germline V gene encodes CDR1 SNHLY and CDR2 FYNNEI. The CDR3, as DNA: TGTGCCAGCAGTGATTTTGGGTCTGTAAGGGCTTTGAACACTGAAGCTTTCTTT. Translating it yields CASSDFGSVRALNTEAFF.

Relative to its sample, this clonotype is medium-sized (0.01 to 0.1%). The rearrangement joins TRBV4-1 to TRBJ2-1; 9 bases line up with TRBD2. V shed 0 bases, J shed 5 bases, and the junction held 14 bases outside the gene matches. Germline V lookup: CDR1 MGHRA, CDR2 YSYEKL. CDR3 length equals 19 residues. The CDR3 DNA sequence: TGCGCCAGCAGCCAAGAGAGGCCCTTCGCGGGAGGGTCCCACAATGAGCAGTTCTTC. Residues: CASSQERPFAGGSHNEQFF.

The V call is TRBV2, the J call TRBJ2-5; 11 nucleotides align to TRBD1. J was trimmed by 2 bases and V by 5 bases; bases with no gene match: 7. Germline V gene sequence: CDR1 SNHLY, CDR2 FYNNEI. The CDR3 spans 16 residues. The CDR3 reads CASSYPRDRGQETQYF. The CDR3 DNA reads TGTGCCAGCAGTTACCCGCGGGACAGGGGGCAAGAGACCCAGTACTTC. The variable domain in full, with the rest retrieved from reference TRBV2 and TRBJ2-5, is EPEVTQTPSHQVTQMGQEVILRCVPISNHLYFYWYRQILGQKVEFLVSFYNNEISEKSEIFDDQFSVERPDGSNFTLKIRSTKLEDSAMYFCASSYPRDRGQETQYFGPGTRLLVL.

This clonotype is labeled as medium-sized. V gene TRBV9 combines with J gene TRBJ2-7; TRBD1 aligns across 7 bases. Germline CDR1 reads SGDLS; CDR2 reads YYNGEE. J gave up 0 bases and V 3 bases, and 6 bases lay outside the gene matches. This CDR3 is built from 15 residues. CDR3 bases: TGTGCCAGCAGCGCCTCGGGACAGTCCTCCTACGAGCAGTACTTC. Protein sequence: CASSASGQSSYEQYF.

CDR3 amino acids: CSARPGQGPTGELFF. DNA of the CDR3: TGCAGTGCCAGGCCCGGACAGGGGCCCACCGGGGAGCTGTTTTTT. The rearrangement links TRBV20-1 to TRBJ2-2; 9 nucleotides line up with TRBD1. Germline V gene lookup returns CDR1 DFQATT and CDR2 SNEGSKA (reference sequence). V was clipped by 6 bases and J by 4 bases; unmatched bases: 9. CDR3 length: 15 amino acids.

This clonotype was seen ten or more times. The genes are TRBV30 and TRBJ2-3; 12 bases fit TRBD2. The CDR3 sequence is 14 residues long. Germline V lookup: CDR1 GTSNPN, CDR2 SVGIG (reference sequence). V trimming: 1 base; J trimming: 9 bases; junction bases outside the gene matches: 5. The CDR3 region is CAWSGSLAGGTQYF. As DNA, the CDR3 is TGTGCCTGGAGTGGTAGCCTAGCGGGGGGGACGCAGTATTTT.

This clonotype was seen at least ten times. The rearrangement joins TRBV7-2 to TRBJ2-1; maybe TRBD1 (6 bases). Germline V gene lookup returns CDR1 SGHTA and CDR2 FQGNSA. CDR3 size: 16 residues. V gave up 1 base and J gave up 0 bases, with 10 bases separating them. CDR3 coding DNA: TGTGCCAGCAGCTTAGGTGGGACACCCTCCTACAATGAGCAGTTCTTC. Its protein product is CASSLGGTPSYNEQFF.

This clonotype was recorded at least ten times. The chain is built from TRBV11-3 and TRBJ2-1; D remains ambiguous. The V end lost 9 bases, the J end lost 1 base, and 7 bases lay between the germline ends. Germline-derived CDR1 and CDR2 are SGHNT and YENEEA. The CDR3 is made up of 12 amino acids. The CDR3 is CASGDSYNEQFF. DNA for the CDR3: TGTGCCAGTGGGGATTCCTACAATGAGCAGTTCTTC.

This clonotype is termed medium-sized (0.01 to 0.1%). The chain joins TRBV10-3 to TRBJ1-1; no firm D call. Trimming took 3 bases from V and 2 from J, leaving 10 bases between them. This CDR3 is built from 14 residues. The V gene's germline CDR1 is ENHRY and CDR2 SYGVKD. The CDR3 sequence is CAISEPTRNTEAFF. DNA of the CDR3: TGTGCCATCAGTGAACCAACAAGAAACACTGAAGCTTTCTTT.

This sequence joins TRBV7-2 and TRBJ1-1, with 7 bases matching TRBD1. Trimming at V came to 2 bases and at J to 4 bases, leaving 1 base not matched to a gene. The germline V gene has CDR1 SGHTA and CDR2 FQGNSA. The CDR3 is 13 residues long. The CDR3 DNA reads as TGTGCCAGCAGCTTATACAGGGGCACTGAAGCTTTCTTT. This gives the protein CASSLYRGTEAFF.

The sample holds many counts of this clonotype. The chain uses TRBV3-1 and TRBJ1-5; D unclear. Trimming took 1 base from V and 0 from J, leaving 10 bases between them. Germline V gene data show CDR1 as LGHDT and CDR2 as YNNKEL (reference sequence). The CDR3 is made up of 16 amino acids. The CDR3 DNA sequence: TGTGCCAGCAGCCAAGGAACGGGTTATAGCAATCAGCCCCAGCATTTT. Translation gives CASSQGTGYSNQPQHF.

This clonotype was recorded many times. The V gene is TRBV7-2, the J gene TRBJ1-4; 7 nucleotides agree with TRBD1. Unmatched junction bases numbered 19, after V lost 1 base and J lost 8 bases. The V gene's germline CDR1 is SGHTA and CDR2 FQGNSA. The CDR3 runs 19 residues. In DNA form, the CDR3 reads TGTGCCAGCAGCTTAGGGGGACGCTCAGACAGGGCGGGGAGAGAAAAACTGTTTTTT. The encoded protein is CASSLGGRSDRAGREKLFF.

This clonotype was seen many times. The chain is built from TRBV7-9 and TRBJ2-1; D remains unclear. The CDR3 is 10 residues long. Germline V CDR1 and CDR2: SEHNR, FQNEAQ (reference sequence). Trimming took off 1 base at V and 10 bases at J, with 2 bases between the two ends. CDR3 loop: CASSLDEQFF. CDR3 sequence (DNA): TGTGCCAGCAGCTTAGACGAGCAGTTCTTC.

The table lists this clonotype with many counts. The chain has TRBV6-2 or TRBV6-3 and TRBJ2-5, with 7 bases lining up with TRBD2. Germline CDR1 MNHEY, CDR2 SVGEGT. V lost 5 bases and J lost 5; bases outside the gene matches: 11. This CDR3 is built from 15 residues. Written as DNA, the CDR3 is TGTGCCAGCAGTCTAGGGAGGGGAATTGCGGAGACCCAGTACTTC. As protein: CASSLGRGIAETQYF.

This clonotype was recorded at least ten times. The rearrangement joins TRBV7-6 to TRBJ2-2, with D uncertain. V shed 0 bases and J shed 5 bases, with 13 bases lying between them. This CDR3 has 16 residues. Per germline, CDR1 SGHVS and CDR2 FNYEAQ. Here the CDR3 reads CASSLAMGSRTGELFF. DNA for the CDR3: TGTGCCAGCAGCTTAGCTATGGGTAGTCGGACCGGGGAGCTGTTTTTT.

Many counts were recorded for this clonotype. This chain joins TRBV30 and TRBJ2-5; D is undetermined. The germline gives CDR1 GTSNPN, CDR2 SVGIG (reference sequence). Trimming removed 2 bases from V and 3 bases from J, with 1 base in between. This CDR3 region has 10 residues. The CDR3 sequence is CAWSKETQYF. DNA for the CDR3: TGTGCCTGGAGTAAAGAGACCCAGTACTTC. Looking up the rest from reference TRBV30 and TRBJ2-5 gives the full variable domain: SQTIHQWPATLVQPVGSPLSLECTVEGTSNPNLYWYRQAAGRGLQLLFYSVGIGQISSEVPQNLSASRPQDRQFILSSKKLLLSDSGFYLCAWSKETQYFGPGTRLLVL.

The chain combines TRBV6-5 with TRBJ2-5, with TRBD2 matching 7 bases. The CDR3 spans 15 residues. V gave up 6 bases and J gave up 2 bases; unmatched junction bases: 9. Germline V gene lookup returns CDR1 MNHEY and CDR2 SVGAGI. The CDR3: CASSRRLADQETQYF. CDR3 coding DNA: TGTGCCAGCAGCCGCCGACTAGCTGATCAAGAGACCCAGTACTTC.

Only a few counts were recorded for this clonotype. The rearrangement links TRBV6-4 to TRBJ2-4; D remains unclear. CDR3 size: 15 residues. V lost 4 bases and J lost 0, with 10 bases in between. Per germline, CDR1 MRHNA and CDR2 SNTAGT. CDR3 amino acids: CASSAPKIAKNIQYF. The CDR3, as DNA: TGTGCCAGCAGTGCCCCTAAGATAGCCAAAAACATTCAGTACTTC.

In this sample, this clonotype turned up many times. Since a much larger clone is just one base distant, this may be a read error. The chain uses TRBV5-4 and TRBJ1-2, with 7 positions matching TRBD1. CDR3 length: 14 residues. CDR1 is SGHNT and CDR2 is YYREEE in the germline V gene (reference sequence). CDR3 protein: CVSSFVDRNYGYTF. As DNA, the CDR3 is TGTGTCAGCAGCTTTGTGGACAGGAACTATGGCTACACCTTC. The full variable domain, completed using reference TRBV5-4 and TRBJ1-2, is ETGVTQSPTHLIKTRGQQVTLRCSSQSGHNTVSWYQQALGQGPQFIFQYYREEENGRGNFPPRFSGLQFPNYSSELNVNALELDDSALYLCVSSFVDRNYGYTFGSGTRLTVV.

This clonotype has a count of ten or more. The chain carries TRBV29-1 and TRBJ2-7, with a possible D match to TRBD2 (5 bases). V gave up 5 bases and J gave up 5 bases, with 22 bases separating them. Germline assignment: CDR1 SQVTM and CDR2 ANQGSEA. This CDR3 has 15 residues. CDR3 nucleotide sequence: TGCAGCGTTTTACGAAGGGTGTCTATCGGGGACGAGCAGTACTTC. Residues: CSVLRRVSIGDEQYF.

This clonotype was picked up many times. In DNA form, the CDR3 reads TGCAGTGCCGCACCCTGGAGGAATAACTACGAGCAGTACTTC. Amino acids: CSAAPWRNNYEQYF. The chain joins TRBV20-1 to TRBJ2-7; possibly TRBD2 for D (5 bases). Per germline, CDR1 DFQATT and CDR2 SNEGSKA (reference sequence). The length of the CDR3 is 14 residues. The V end was cut by 6 bases, the J end by 3 bases, with 18 bases between.

The sample holds many counts of this clonotype. V is TRBV5-1 and J is TRBJ2-1, with TRBD1 identical over 7 bases. Germline loops: CDR1 SGHRS, CDR2 YFSETQ. CDR3 size: 15 residues. V was pared by 2 bases and J by 8 bases, with 10 bases of the junction left unmatched. CDR3 sequence: CASSFGTAPLDEQFF. CDR3 DNA sequence: TGCGCCAGCAGCTTCGGGACAGCCCCTTTGGATGAGCAGTTCTTC. The full variable domain, its missing parts supplied by reference TRBV5-1 and TRBJ2-1, is KAGVTQTPRYLIKTRGQQVTLSCSPISGHRSVSWYQQTPGQGLQFLFEYFSETQRNKGNFPGRFSGRQFSNSRSEMNVSTLELGDSALYLCASSFGTAPLDEQFFGPGTRLTVL.

This clonotype showed up many times. The chain is built from TRBV6-5 and TRBJ2-7; TRBD1 matches at 8 bases. Looked up from germline, CDR1 is MNHEY and CDR2 is SVGAGI. The trim removed 0 bases at V and 3 bases at J, leaving 10 bases unmatched. The CDR3 consists of 17 residues. The CDR3 protein is CASSYSGTGLPLYEQYF. In DNA, the CDR3 is TGTGCCAGCAGTTACTCGGGGACAGGCCTCCCCCTCTACGAGCAGTACTTC.

The chain links TRBV5-1 to TRBJ2-1; 11 bases agree with TRBD2. Germline V gives CDR1 SGHRS, CDR2 YFSETQ. The CDR3 is 15 amino acids. Trimming took 3 bases from V and 4 from J; bases not matched to a gene: 3. CDR3 coding DNA: TGCGCCAGCAGCTATAGCGGGGGGGCTTACAATGAGCAGTTCTTC. This translates into CASSYSGGAYNEQFF. Looking up the rest from reference TRBV5-1 and TRBJ2-1 gives the full variable domain: KAGVTQTPRYLIKTRGQQVTLSCSPISGHRSVSWYQQTPGQGLQFLFEYFSETQRNKGNFPGRFSGRQFSNSRSEMNVSTLELGDSALYLCASSYSGGAYNEQFFGPGTRLTVL.

This clonotype was seen ten or more times. This chain connects TRBV24-1 to TRBJ1-5, with D unclear. The length of the CDR3 is 13 residues. The V and J ends lost 4 bases and 3 bases respectively, with 6 bases between them. Germline V gives CDR1 KGHDR, CDR2 SFDVKD. In nucleotides, the CDR3 is TGTGCCACCAGTGAAAGACCCAATCAGCCCCAGCATTTT. Translation: CATSERPNQPQHF.

The chain carries TRBV28 and TRBJ2-2; D gene uncertain. V lost 6 bases, J lost 6 bases, and 11 bases lay in between. Germline V gene sequence: CDR1 MDHEN, CDR2 SYDVKM. The CDR3 spans 13 residues. The CDR3 coding sequence is TGTGCCAGCAGCCAGTACGGGTCCGGGGAGCTGTTTTTT. This sequence encodes CASSQYGSGELFF.